The TCR beta chain under discussion was sequenced for a study of blood T cell repertoires in COVID-19. V lost 5 bases and J 1 base, leaving 8 bases between the germline ends. The CDR3 loop spans 13 amino acids. CDR1 SGHTA and CDR2 FQGNSA come from the germline V gene. Method: immunoSEQ multiplex PCR; TCRdb's copy keeps in-frame clones and lacks some. This table has 55,000 to 90,000 clones, more than 65% appearing once. This receptor was taken from a woman aged 70-85 years with acute or convalescent COVID-19. The specimen sequenced was peripheral blood. This chain joins TRBV7-2 and TRBJ2-5; D remains unclear. The CDR3 DNA sequence: TGTGCCAGCAGCCCAGATACCCAAGAGACCCAGTACTTC. It yields the protein CASSPDTQETQYF. The variable domain in full, with the rest retrieved from reference TRBV7-2 and TRBJ2-5, is GAGVSQSPSNKVTEKGKDVELRCDPISGHTALYWYRQSLGQGLEFLIYFQGNSAPDKSGLPSDRFSAERTGGSVSTLTIQRTQQEDSAVYLCASSPDTQETQYFGPGTRLLVL.